This T cell receptor (beta chain) was observed in a study of blood T cell repertoires in COVID-19 (dated by TCRdb to about 2020). Describing the broader study: The collaborator samples originated in the United States, Italy and Spain and spanned the acute and convalescent phases of COVID-19. The repertoires were made available in a free public database intended to serve as a resource for research on the immune response to SARS-CoV-2. The material from the prospective study consisted of cDNA or gDNA derived from T cells, B-cell-depleted T cells, or PBMCs. Where available, HLA class I and class II types were taken from metadata supplied by the sample provider and were not determined by assay-based typing. Deeply sampled blood TCRbeta repertoires from subjects exposed to, actively infected with, or recovered from COVID-19 were included in the dataset. Samples were obtained from the ongoing ImmuneRACE study (first 160 participants) and from roughly 1,300 subjects provided by 6 global collaborators. A de-identified subject ID, COVID-19 status, age in years and sex were almost always included in the sample metadata. Study-wide conclusions, independent of this receptor: The quantity of clinical and demographic metadata differed by source and by participant and was supplied without curation.

This clone was picked up one time. The clone's antigen remains unknown. The record has no base qualities; no much larger clone is one base away. TCRbeta CDR3 regions were amplified from genomic DNA by means of the immunoSEQ Assay, a bias-controlled multiplex PCR. As for the original processing: The number of nucleated cells in each sample was estimated from the amplification of reference gene primers within the assay. To quantify the absolute abundance of each unique TCRbeta CDR3 rearrangement, sequence reads were collapsed and filtered. For each sample, productive Simpson clonality was calculated as the square root of Simpson's diversity index over productive rearrangements. As stored in TCRdb, this immuneACCESS dataset retains in-frame rearrangements with V and J assigned. A fraction of the clones does not appear; measured against another copy, unresolved V genes explain less than half of the discrepancy, and the remainder lacks a known reason. From that table come the V and J calls and clone size; the DNA was used to work out D and trimming. The sample table holds over 150,000 clones, of which about four fifths were seen once. About an eighth of the sample rests with the top ten.

In the prospective study, participants were roughly 18 to 100 years old, resided in 24 geographic areas of the United States, and were enrolled through a virtual design. In the prospective study, cohorts were assigned on the basis of participant-reported clinical history obtained from a screening survey and a study questionnaire. Recovered participants in ImmuneRACE Cohort 3 were defined by two consecutive negative NP/OP PCR tests, clearance by a healthcare professional, or resolution of symptoms. Each participant in the prospective study had whole blood, serum and a nasopharyngeal or oropharyngeal swab collected by mobile phlebotomists. Additional blood draws and questionnaires over an approximately 2-month period could optionally be provided by prospective study participants. Prospective study blood samples were shipped either frozen or at room temperature before DNA extraction. Sequenced input: PBMCs or T cells enriched from blood (not recorded which). The TCR comes from a man aged 35 to 55 who had recovered from COVID-19.

In nucleotides, the sequence is TGTGCCAGCAGCCCCCGGACAGGGCGGAACACTGAAGCTTTCTTT. Its protein product is CASSPRTGRNTEAFF. The chain was built from TRBV3-1 (or the pseudogene TRBV3-2) and TRBJ1-1, and 8 junction bases match TRBD1. Trimming accounts for 4 bases at V and 1 base at J, while the number of junction bases matched to no gene is 5. From its cysteine to its phenylalanine, the CDR3 spans 15 amino acids. Of all the DNA, just the CDR3 is kept, 45 bases in frame from base 1. Sequences LGHDT (CDR1) and YNNKEL (CDR2) are obtained from the germline V gene (reference sequence).